This T cell receptor beta chain was identified in a study of T cells in tumors after PD-1 blockade. Study-wide points: Blood contained about two fifths of the tumor's TCR clonotypes.

This clone appeared a few times. Its target is unknown. Trimming took 5 bases from V and 1 from J, leaving 8 bases between them. CDR1 is LNHDA, CDR2 SQIVND, per germline (reference sequence). This CDR3 has 13 residues. Clones were read by immunoSEQ multiplex PCR, and TCRdb kept only the in-frame ones, dropping some. The sample consists of 3,500 to 4,500 clones, around 70% of them appearing once. The same primary tumor site was biopsied both before and after PD-1 blockade. Sequences were derived from tumor tissue, sampled before anti-PD-1 treatment. The chain uses TRBV19 and TRBJ1-1, with a weak D call TRBD1 (5 bases). The source is a human donor with basal cell carcinoma. CDR3 nucleotides: TGTGCCAGTAGTTCGGGGGAGAACACTGAAGCTTTCTTT. The encoded protein is CASSSGENTEAFF.